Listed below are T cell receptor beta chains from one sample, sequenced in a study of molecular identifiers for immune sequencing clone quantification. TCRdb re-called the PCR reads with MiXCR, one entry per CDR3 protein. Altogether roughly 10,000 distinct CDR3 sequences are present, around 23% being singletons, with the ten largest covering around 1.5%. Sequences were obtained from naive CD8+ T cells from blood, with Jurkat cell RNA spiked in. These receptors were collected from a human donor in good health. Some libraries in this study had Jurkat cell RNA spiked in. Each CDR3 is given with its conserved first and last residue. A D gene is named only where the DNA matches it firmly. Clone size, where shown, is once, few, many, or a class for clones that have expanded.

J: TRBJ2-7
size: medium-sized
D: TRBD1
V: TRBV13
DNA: TGTGCCAGCAGCCCGCCCGGGACAGACTACGAGCAGTACTTC
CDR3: CASSPPGTDYEQYF

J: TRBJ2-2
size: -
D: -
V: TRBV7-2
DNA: TGTGCCACCGAGCGGGTTTCCACCGGGGAGCTGTTTTTT
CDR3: CATERVSTGELFF

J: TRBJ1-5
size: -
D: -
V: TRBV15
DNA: TGTGCCACCAGCAGAGACCTGGGCAGCAATCAGCCCCAGCATTTT
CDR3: CATSRDLGSNQPQHF

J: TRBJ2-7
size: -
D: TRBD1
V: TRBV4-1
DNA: TGCGCCAGCAGCCATGGGACAGGGCGGTCCTACGAGCAGTACTTC
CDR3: CASSHGTGRSYEQYF

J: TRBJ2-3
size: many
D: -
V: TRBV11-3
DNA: TGTGCCAGCAGCTTAGGAGGGAGAGATACGCAGTATTTT
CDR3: CASSLGGRDTQYF

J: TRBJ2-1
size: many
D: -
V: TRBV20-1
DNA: TGCAGTGCCCGGGCTGTCGGCAGGGGACTTGAGCAGTTCTTC
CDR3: CSARAVGRGLEQFF

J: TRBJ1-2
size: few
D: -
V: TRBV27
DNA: TGTGCCAGCAGTTTAAACCCCCCAGGCGATGGCTACACCTTC
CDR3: CASSLNPPGDGYTF

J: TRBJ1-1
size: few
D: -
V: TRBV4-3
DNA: TGCGCCAGCAGCCAAGACCAAGGGGGGAACACTGAAGCTTTCTTT
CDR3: CASSQDQGGNTEAFF

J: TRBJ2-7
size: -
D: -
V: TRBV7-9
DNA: TGTGCCGGCAGCCCCCGGGGCGAACAGTACTTC
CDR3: CAGSPRGEQYF

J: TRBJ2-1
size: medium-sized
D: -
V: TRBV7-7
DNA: TGTGCCAGCAGCTTAGCGCCACTACGGGATTACAATGAGCAGTTCTTC
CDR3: CASSLAPLRDYNEQFF

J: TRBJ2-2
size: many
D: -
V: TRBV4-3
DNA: TGCGCCAGCAGCCAGGACGTCACCGGGGAGCTGTTTTTT
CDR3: CASSQDVTGELFF

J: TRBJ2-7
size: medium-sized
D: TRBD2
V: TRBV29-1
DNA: TGCAGCCCTAGGCCCCCGGGACTAGCGGGAGAGGGTTACGAGCAGTACTTC
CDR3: CSPRPPGLAGEGYEQYF

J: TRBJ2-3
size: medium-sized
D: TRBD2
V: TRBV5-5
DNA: TGTGCCAGCAGCGCGACCCGACTAGCCGATACGCAGTATTTT
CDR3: CASSATRLADTQYF

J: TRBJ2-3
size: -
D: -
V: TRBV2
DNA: TGTGCCCGCAGTGCGTGGACCGGGGCGGGCCCAGATACGCAGTATTTT
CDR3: CARSAWTGAGPDTQYF

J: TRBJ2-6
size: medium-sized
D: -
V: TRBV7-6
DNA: TGTGCCAGCAGCTTGTGGCAGGCCTCTGGGGCCAACGTCCTGACTTTC
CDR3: CASSLWQASGANVLTF

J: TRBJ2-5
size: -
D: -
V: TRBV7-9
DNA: TGTGCCACAGTGGAGTGCCTACAAGAGACCCAGTACTTC
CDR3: CATVECLQETQYF

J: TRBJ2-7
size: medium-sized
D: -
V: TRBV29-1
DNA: TGCAGCGTTGAAGGGGGCCCAGGAGGGGTGGACCCCTACGAGCAGTACTTC
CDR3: CSVEGGPGGVDPYEQYF

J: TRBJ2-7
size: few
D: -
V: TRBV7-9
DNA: TGTGCCAGCAGCACGGCGCGGTGGACGGGGGAATCCCACGAGCAGTACTTC
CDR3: CASSTARWTGESHEQYF

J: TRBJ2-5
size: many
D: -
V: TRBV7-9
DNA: TGTGCCAGCAGCTTATATTCGGGGGCGGGGGAAGAGACCCAGTACTTC
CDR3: CASSLYSGAGEETQYF

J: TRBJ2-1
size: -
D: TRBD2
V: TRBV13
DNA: TGTGCCAGCAGCTCCCCCTCGCGGGAGGGCAATGAGCAGTTCTTC
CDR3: CASSSPSREGNEQFF

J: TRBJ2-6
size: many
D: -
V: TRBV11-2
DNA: TGTGCCAGCAGTGGGGTAGAGGGACTCGGGGCCAACGTCCTGACTTTC
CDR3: CASSGVEGLGANVLTF

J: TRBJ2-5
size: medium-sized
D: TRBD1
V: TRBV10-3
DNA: TGTGCCATCAGTGTGGACAGGGGAGAGACCCAGTACTTC
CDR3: CAISVDRGETQYF

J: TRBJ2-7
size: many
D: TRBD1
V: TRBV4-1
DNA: TGCGCCAGCAGCCACGGGACAGGGGGCTCCTACGAGCAGTACTTC
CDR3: CASSHGTGGSYEQYF

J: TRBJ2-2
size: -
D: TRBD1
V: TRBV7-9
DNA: TGTGCCAGCAGGCCAGAAATGACAGGGGTCCCCGGGGAGCTGTTTTTT
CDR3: CASRPEMTGVPGELFF

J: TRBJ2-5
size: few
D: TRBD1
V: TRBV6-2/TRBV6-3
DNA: TGTGCCAGCAGTTACTCGCCCGGGGACAGCAAGCAAGAGACCCAGTACTTC
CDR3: CASSYSPGDSKQETQYF

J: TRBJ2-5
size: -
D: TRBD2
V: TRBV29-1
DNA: TGCAGCGTTGACTCCTGGACTAGCGGGAGGGGGAAGACCCAGTACTTC
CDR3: CSVDSWTSGRGKTQYF

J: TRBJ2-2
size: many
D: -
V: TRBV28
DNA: TGTGCCAGCAGTTTGGGCAGGAGTAACGCGAACACCGGGGAGCTGTTTTTT
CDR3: CASSLGRSNANTGELFF

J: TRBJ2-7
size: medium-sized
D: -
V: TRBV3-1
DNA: TGTGCCAGCAGCCACCGAGGGTTAAGCTCCTACGAGCAGTACTTC
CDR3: CASSHRGLSSYEQYF

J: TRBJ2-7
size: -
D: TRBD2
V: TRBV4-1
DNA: TGCGTCAGCAGCCCGCGGGAGTTCGGCGACGCGCAGTACTTC
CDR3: CVSSPREFGDAQYF

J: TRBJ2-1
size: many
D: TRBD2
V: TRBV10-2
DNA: TGCGCCAGCAGTGTAGCGGGAGAGCAGTTCTTC
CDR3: CASSVAGEQFF

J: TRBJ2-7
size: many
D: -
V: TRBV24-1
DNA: TGTGCCACCAGTGATTCCGGGTTTGGCTACGAGCAGTACTTC
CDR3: CATSDSGFGYEQYF

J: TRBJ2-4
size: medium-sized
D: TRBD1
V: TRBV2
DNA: TGTGCCAGCAGTGAAAGGACAGGGGGTAGCCAAAACATTCAGTACTTC
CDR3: CASSERTGGSQNIQYF

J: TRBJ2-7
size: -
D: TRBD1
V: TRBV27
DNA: TGTGCCAGCGGATCCCGCACAGGGGCCAACGAGCAGTACTTC
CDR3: CASGSRTGANEQYF